This is a list of T cell receptor beta chains from one sample in a study of blood T cell repertoires in COVID-19. TCRdb's copy holds only in-frame clones and misses some; the assay was immunoSEQ multiplex PCR. The table has more than 450,000 clones, roughly nine tenths seen once. The material sequenced was PBMCs or T cells enriched from blood (not recorded which). The receptor source for this set is a woman under 30 who had recovered from COVID-19. Each CDR3 is given with its conserved first and last residue. D genes are given only for firm matches. Rows may omit the clone size; those that give it use once, few, many or a size class.

d_call	clone_size	j_call	v_call	cdr3_aa	cdr3_nt
-	-	TRBJ1-6	TRBV2	CASIPAGSQGGSPLHF	TGTGCCAGCATCCCCGCGGGAAGTCAGGGAGGTTCACCCCTCCACTTT
-	-	TRBJ2-6	TRBV7-2	CASSLGGSPSGANVLTF	TGTGCCAGCAGCTTAGGGGGCAGTCCCTCTGGGGCCAACGTCCTGACTTTC
-	-	TRBJ1-1	TRBV19	CASSLVSSQGAAFF	TGTGCCAGTAGTTTGGTTTCCTCACAGGGAGCAGCTTTCTTT
-	-	TRBJ1-1	TRBV7-9	CASALIGESEAFF	TGTGCCAGCGCTTTGATAGGGGAATCTGAAGCTTTCTTT
TRBD2	-	TRBJ2-3	TRBV5-1	CASSLEAGGEDTQYF	TGCGCCAGCAGCTTGGAGGCGGGGGGAGAAGATACGCAGTATTTT
-	-	TRBJ1-6	TRBV28	CASTDSGGDSPLHF	TGTGCCAGCACTGATTCGGGAGGGGATTCACCCCTCCACTTT
TRBD1	-	TRBJ1-1	TRBV5-1	CASSFTGDWTEAFF	TGCGCCAGCAGCTTCACAGGGGATTGGACTGAAGCTTTCTTT
-	-	TRBJ1-2	TRBV5-4	CASSYADYGYTF	TGTGCCAGCAGCTATGCGGACTATGGCTACACCTTC
-	-	TRBJ2-3	TRBV11-3	CASSSGGPDTQYF	TGTGCCAGCAGCTCTGGAGGGCCAGATACGCAGTATTTT
-	few	TRBJ1-6	TRBV30	CAWSPHRAGYNSPLHF	TGTGCCTGGAGCCCACACAGGGCAGGTTACAATTCACCCCTCCACTTT
-	-	TRBJ1-3	TRBV28	CASRKPGEFIAGNTIYF	TGTGCCAGCAGAAAACCTGGGGAGTTTATAGCAGGAAACACCATATATTTT
-	-	TRBJ1-2	TRBV28	CASSLTGSYGYTF	TGTGCCAGCAGTTTAACAGGGAGCTATGGCTACACCTTC
-	-	TRBJ1-2	TRBV6-5	CASRNSGQDYGYTF	TGTGCCAGCCGGAACTCGGGACAAGACTATGGCTACACCTTC
TRBD2	-	TRBJ2-2	TRBV7-7	CASSPGRGRGELFF	TGTGCCAGCAGCCCCGGGAGGGGACGCGGGGAGCTGTTTTTT
-	-	TRBJ1-1	TRBV9	CASSVASGIAEAFF	TGTGCCAGCAGCGTAGCTTCAGGGATCGCTGAAGCTTTCTTT
TRBD1	-	TRBJ1-6	TRBV18	CASSLGTGSASPLHF	TGTGCCAGCTCCCTCGGGACAGGGTCGGCTTCACCCCTCCACTTT
-	few	TRBJ1-5	TRBV9	CASSVSTNQPQHF	TGTGCCAGCAGCGTAAGTACTAATCAGCCCCAGCATTTT
-	-	TRBJ1-1	TRBV12-3/TRBV12-4	CASTPRVGTEAFF	TGTGCCAGCACCCCCCGGGTAGGCACTGAAGCTTTCTTT
-	-	TRBJ1-2	TRBV14	CASSSGHSGNYGYTF	TGTGCCAGCAGCTCAGGACACTCCGGCAACTATGGCTACACCTTC
-	-	TRBJ2-3	TRBV6-5	CASIVGTRTDTQYF	TGTGCCAGCATCGTGGGGACTCGGACAGATACGCAGTATTTT
-	-	TRBJ2-5	TRBV9	CASSAGWGLETQYF	TGTGCCAGCAGCGCCGGGTGGGGGCTAGAGACCCAGTACTTC